This T cell receptor beta chain was obtained from a study of cytomegalovirus exposure and HLA in healthy donors. Study background: Samples from HLA-typed donors yielded approximately 80 million unique TCRs in an early data release. Study-wide results and caveats: Most subjects had HLA-A and HLA-B alleles reportedly predicted accurately by TCR beta sequences. Despite most TCR sequences being rare, some public TCRs occurred in many donors.

Looked up from germline, CDR1 is SGHDT and CDR2 is YYEEEE. The V and J ends lost 3 bases and 4 bases, in that order; junction bases with no gene match: 11. The CDR3 has 17 amino acids. This clone was detected only once. Its specificity is not known. In the PCR, 60 Vbeta and 13 Jbeta primers were used. Profiling relied on immunoSEQ multiplex PCR, and the TCRdb table lists in-frame clones only, not all of them. This table holds a few hundred thousand clones, 80% to 95% found once. Sequenced input: PBMCs. The sequence was obtained from a girl aged 2 to 10 in good health and CMV-seronegative. The chain employs TRBV5-6 and TRBJ2-5; 11 bases are shared with TRBD2. In DNA, the CDR3 is TGTGCCAGCAGCTCTCTTCATAGCGGGGGGGCGGGAGAGACCCAGTACTTC. As protein: CASSSLHSGGAGETQYF.